Reported below is one T cell receptor beta chain. Its target is not known. The sample has other DNA sequences that encode this CDR3 too. This sample was included in a study of cytomegalovirus exposure and HLA in healthy donors. Turning to the study itself: The early release's HLA-typed donors yielded 70 million to 85 million unique TCRs. Study-wide findings and caveats: With further analysis later on, most CMV-associated TCR beta chains appeared HLA-restricted.

The PCR employed 60 Vbeta primers together with 13 Jbeta primers. Profiled with immunoSEQ multiplex PCR; TCRdb holds only in-frame clones, not every one. This sample carries 150,000 or so clones, 65% to 80% of them seen once, and the ten largest clones take about an eighth. Sequencing was performed on PBMCs. The TCR was taken from a man in his forties in good health and CMV-seropositive.

CDR3 sequence (DNA): TGCAGCGTGGTACGAGACAGTTACGAGCAGTACTTC. The encoded protein is CSVVRDSYEQYF. This chain uses TRBV29-1 with TRBJ2-7, with D possibly being TRBD1 (5 bases). The CDR3 covers 12 residues. CDR1 and CDR2 (germline): SQVTM, ANQGSEA. Deletions cut 6 bases from V and 4 bases from J, with 13 bases between.